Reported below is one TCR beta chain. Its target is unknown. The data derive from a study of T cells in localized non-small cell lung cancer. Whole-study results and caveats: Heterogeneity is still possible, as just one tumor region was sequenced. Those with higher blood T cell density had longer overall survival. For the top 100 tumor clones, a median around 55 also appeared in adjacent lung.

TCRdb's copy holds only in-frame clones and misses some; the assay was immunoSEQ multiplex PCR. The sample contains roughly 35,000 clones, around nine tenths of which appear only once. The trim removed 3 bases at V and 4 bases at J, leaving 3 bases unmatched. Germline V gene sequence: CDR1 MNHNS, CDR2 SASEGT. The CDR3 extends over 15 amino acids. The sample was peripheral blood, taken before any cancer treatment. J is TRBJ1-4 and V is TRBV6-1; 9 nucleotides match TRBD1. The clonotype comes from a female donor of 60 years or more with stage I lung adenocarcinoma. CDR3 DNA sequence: TGTGCCAGCAGTGAGGGACAGGGCATTAATGAAAAACTGTTTTTT. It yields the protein CASSEGQGINEKLFF.